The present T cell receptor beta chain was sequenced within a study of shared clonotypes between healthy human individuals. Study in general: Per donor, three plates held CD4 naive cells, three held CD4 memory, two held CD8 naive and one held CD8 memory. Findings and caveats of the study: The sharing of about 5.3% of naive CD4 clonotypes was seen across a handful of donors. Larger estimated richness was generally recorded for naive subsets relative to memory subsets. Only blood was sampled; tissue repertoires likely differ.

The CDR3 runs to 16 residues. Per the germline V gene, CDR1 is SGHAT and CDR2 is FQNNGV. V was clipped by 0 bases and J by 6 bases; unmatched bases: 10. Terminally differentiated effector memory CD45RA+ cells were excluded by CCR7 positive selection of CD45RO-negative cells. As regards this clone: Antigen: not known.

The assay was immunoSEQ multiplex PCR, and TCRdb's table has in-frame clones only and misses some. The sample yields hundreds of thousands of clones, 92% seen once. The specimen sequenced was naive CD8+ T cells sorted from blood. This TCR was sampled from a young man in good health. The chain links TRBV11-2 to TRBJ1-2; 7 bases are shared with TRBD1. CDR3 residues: CASSLDTSDRFDGYTF. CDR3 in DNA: TGTGCCAGCAGCTTAGATACCTCGGACAGGTTCGATGGCTACACCTTC.